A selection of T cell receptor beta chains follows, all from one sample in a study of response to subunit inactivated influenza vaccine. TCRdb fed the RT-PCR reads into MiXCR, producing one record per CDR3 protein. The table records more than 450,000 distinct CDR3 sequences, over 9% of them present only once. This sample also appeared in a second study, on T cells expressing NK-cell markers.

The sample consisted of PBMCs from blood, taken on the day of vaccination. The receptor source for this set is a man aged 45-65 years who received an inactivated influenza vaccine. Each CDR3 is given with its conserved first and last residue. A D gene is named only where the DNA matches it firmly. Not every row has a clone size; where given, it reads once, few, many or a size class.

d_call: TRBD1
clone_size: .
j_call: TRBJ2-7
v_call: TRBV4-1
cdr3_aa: CASSQDGTAAYEQYF
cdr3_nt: TGCGCCAGCAGCCAAGATGGGACAGCGGCCTACGAGCAGTACTTC

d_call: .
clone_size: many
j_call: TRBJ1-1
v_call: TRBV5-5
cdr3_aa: CASSAVWGLVYTEAFF
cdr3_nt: TGTGCCAGCAGCGCCGTCTGGGGGCTTGTTTACACTGAAGCTTTCTTT

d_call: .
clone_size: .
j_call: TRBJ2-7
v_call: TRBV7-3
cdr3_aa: CASSLIPKRSYEQYF
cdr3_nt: TGTGCCAGCAGCTTAATACCAAAAAGGTCCTACGAGCAGTACTTC

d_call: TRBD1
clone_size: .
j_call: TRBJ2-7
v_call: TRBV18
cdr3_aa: CASSPLPQGAYEQYF
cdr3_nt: TGTGCCAGCTCACCACTCCCCCAGGGGGCCTACGAGCAGTACTTC

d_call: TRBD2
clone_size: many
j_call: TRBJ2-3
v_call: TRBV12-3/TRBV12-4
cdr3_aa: CASTLTGLGKDTQYF
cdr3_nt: TGTGCCAGCACCCTTACGGGACTAGGCAAAGATACGCAGTATTTT

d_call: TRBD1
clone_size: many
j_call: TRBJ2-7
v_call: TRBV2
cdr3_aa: CASSSGQRYEQYF
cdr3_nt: TGTGCCAGCAGCTCGGGACAGAGATACGAGCAGTACTTC

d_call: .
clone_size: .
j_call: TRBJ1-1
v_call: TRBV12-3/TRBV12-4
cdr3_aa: CASSVGQYAEAFF
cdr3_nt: TGTGCCAGCAGTGTCGGACAGTATGCTGAAGCTTTCTTT

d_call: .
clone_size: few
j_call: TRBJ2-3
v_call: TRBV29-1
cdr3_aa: CSVDQGPDTQYF
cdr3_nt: TGCAGCGTTGATCAGGGGCCAGATACGCAGTATTTT

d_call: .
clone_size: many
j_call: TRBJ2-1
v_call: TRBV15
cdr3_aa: CATSGIGRRFF
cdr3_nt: TGTGCCACCAGCGGCATTGGGCGTAGGTTCTTC

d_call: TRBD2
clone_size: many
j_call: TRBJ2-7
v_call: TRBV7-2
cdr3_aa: CASSWTSGGASEQYF
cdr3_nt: TGTGCCAGCAGTTGGACTAGCGGGGGGGCCAGCGAGCAGTACTTC

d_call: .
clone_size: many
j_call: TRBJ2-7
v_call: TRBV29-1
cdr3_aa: CSVRNYEQYF
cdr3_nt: TGCAGCGTCAGAAACTACGAGCAGTACTTC

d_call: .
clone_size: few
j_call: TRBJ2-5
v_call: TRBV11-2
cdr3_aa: CASLPGQASPWGGETQYF
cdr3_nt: TGTGCCAGCCTCCCGGGACAGGCTTCCCCTTGGGGAGGGGAGACCCAGTACTTC

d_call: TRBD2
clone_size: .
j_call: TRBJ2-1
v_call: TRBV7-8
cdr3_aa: CASSPTGWGTSGTKEQFF
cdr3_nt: TGTGCCAGCAGCCCCACCGGGTGGGGGACTAGCGGGACAAAAGAGCAGTTCTTC

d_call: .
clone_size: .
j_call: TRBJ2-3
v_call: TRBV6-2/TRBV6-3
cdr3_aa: CASSYGGAREADTQYF
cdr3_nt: TGTGCCAGCAGTTACGGGGGAGCTCGTGAGGCAGATACGCAGTATTTT

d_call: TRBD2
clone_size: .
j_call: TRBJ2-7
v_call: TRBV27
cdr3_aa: CASRIAGELYEQYF
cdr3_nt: TGTGCCAGCCGTATAGCGGGGGAGCTCTACGAGCAGTACTTC

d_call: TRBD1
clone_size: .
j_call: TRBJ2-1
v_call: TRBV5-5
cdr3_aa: CASSIGTVNEQFF
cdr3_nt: TGTGCCAGCAGCATCGGGACAGTCAATGAGCAGTTCTTC

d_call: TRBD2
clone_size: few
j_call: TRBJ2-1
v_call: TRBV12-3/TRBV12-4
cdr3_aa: CASSSNLRLAGDNEQFF
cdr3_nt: TGTGCCAGCAGTTCAAATCTGCGGCTAGCGGGGGACAATGAGCAGTTCTTC

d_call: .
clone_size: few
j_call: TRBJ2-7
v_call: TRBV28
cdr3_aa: CASTSQPSYEQYF
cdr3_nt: TGTGCCAGCACCAGCCAGCCATCCTACGAGCAGTACTTC

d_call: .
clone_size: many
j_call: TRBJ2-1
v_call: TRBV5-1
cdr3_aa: CASSKRPKDNEQFF
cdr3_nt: TGCGCCAGCAGCAAGAGACCGAAGGACAATGAGCAGTTCTTC

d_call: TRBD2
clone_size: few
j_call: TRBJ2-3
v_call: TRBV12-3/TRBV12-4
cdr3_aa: CASTPPDLAGLTDTQYF
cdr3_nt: TGTGCCAGCACCCCCCCTGACCTAGCGGGCCTCACAGATACGCAGTATTTT

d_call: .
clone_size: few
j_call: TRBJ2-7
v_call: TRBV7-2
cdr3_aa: CASSYHLGSYEQYF
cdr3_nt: TGTGCCAGCAGCTACCACCTGGGGAGCTACGAGCAGTACTTC

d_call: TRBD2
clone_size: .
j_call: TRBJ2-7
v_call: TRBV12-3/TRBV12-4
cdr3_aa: CASRAGDPYEQYF
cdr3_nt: TGTGCCAGCAGGGCGGGGGACCCCTACGAGCAGTACTTC

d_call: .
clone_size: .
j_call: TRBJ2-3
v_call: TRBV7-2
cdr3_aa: CASSPAPRWDTQYF
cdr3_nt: TGTGCCAGCAGCCCCGCCCCACGTTGGGATACGCAGTATTTT

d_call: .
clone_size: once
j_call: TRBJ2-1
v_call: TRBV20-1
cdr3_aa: CSASWLRGARGNEQLF
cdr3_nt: TGCAGTGCTAGTTGGTTAAGGGGGGCCCGTGGCAATGAGCAGCTCTTC

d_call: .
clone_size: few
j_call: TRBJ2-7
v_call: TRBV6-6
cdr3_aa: CASSLGVSGEQYF
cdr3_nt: TGTGCCAGCAGTTTAGGGGTTTCAGGCGAGCAGTACTTC

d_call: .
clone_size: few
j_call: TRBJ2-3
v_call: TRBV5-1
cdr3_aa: CASSSPSGRSRGTDTQYF
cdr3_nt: TGCGCCAGCAGCTCACCTTCTGGACGGAGCCGGGGCACAGATACGCAGTATTTT

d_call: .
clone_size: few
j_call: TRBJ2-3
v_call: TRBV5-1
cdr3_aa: CASSSVAVDTQYF
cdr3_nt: TGCGCCAGCAGCTCGGTAGCTGTGGATACGCAGTATTTT

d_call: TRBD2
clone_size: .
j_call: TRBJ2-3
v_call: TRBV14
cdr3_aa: CASSQVGLAGGSTDTQYF
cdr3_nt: TGTGCCAGCAGCCAAGTCGGACTAGCGGGGGGCTCGACAGATACGCAGTATTTT

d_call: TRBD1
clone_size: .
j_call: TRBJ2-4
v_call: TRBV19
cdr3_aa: CASSIGEKGATKNIQYF
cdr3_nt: TGTGCCAGTAGTATTGGTGAGAAGGGGGCGACCAAAAACATTCAGTACTTC

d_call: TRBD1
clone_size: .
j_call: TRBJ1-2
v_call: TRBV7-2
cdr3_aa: CASSSRQGHYGYTF
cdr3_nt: TGTGCCAGCAGCTCACGACAGGGCCACTATGGCTACACCTTC

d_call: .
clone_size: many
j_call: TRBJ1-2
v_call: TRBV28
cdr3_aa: CASSLMGRGYGYTF
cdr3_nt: TGTGCCAGCAGTTTGATGGGGCGAGGCTATGGCTACACCTTC

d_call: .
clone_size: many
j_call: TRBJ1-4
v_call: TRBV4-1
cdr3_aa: CASSQGWTVLNEKLFF
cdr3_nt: TGCGCCAGCAGCCAAGGCTGGACAGTACTAAATGAAAAACTGTTTTTT

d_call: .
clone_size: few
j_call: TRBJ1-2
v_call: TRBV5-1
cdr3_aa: CASSIGFEEGYGYTF
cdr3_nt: TGCGCCAGCAGCATAGGGTTTGAAGAAGGCTATGGCTACACCTTC

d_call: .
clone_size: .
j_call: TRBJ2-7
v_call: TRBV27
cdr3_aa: CASSLSGTRTYEQYF
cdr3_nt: TGTGCCAGCAGTCTCTCCGGGACAAGGACCTACGAGCAGTACTTC

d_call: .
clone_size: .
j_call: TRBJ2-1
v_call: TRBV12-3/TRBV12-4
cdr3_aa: CASSNRGKGASEQFF
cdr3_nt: TGTGCCAGCAGTAACCGGGGGAAAGGGGCCTCTGAGCAGTTCTTC

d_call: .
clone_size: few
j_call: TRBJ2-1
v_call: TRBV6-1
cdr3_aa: CASRPSSYNEQFF
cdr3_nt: TGTGCCAGCAGGCCTAGCTCCTACAATGAGCAGTTCTTC